This entry lists 9 T cell receptor beta chains sequenced from one sample in a study of cytomegalovirus exposure and HLA in healthy donors. PCR was performed using 60 Vbeta and 13 Jbeta primers. Sequenced by immunoSEQ multiplex PCR; TCRdb stores in-frame clones only, minus some. Of 250,000 to 350,000 clones in the sample, around 65% are singletons; the top ten hold under 3%. The specimen was PBMCs. The source is a female donor in good health and CMV-seronegative.

This chain uses TRBV10-3 with TRBJ2-3, with 7 bases matching TRBD2. Germline CDR1 is ENHRY and CDR2 is SYGVKD. The CDR3 spans 17 residues. J gave up 0 bases and V 0 bases, and 6 bases lay outside the gene matches. CDR3 bases: TGTGCCATCAGTGAGTCGCCTAGCGGTCTTAGCACAGATACGCAGTATTTT. Amino acid sequence: CAISESPSGLSTDTQYF.

The CDR3, as DNA: TGCGCCAGCAGCTCCGGGGGGAGTAACACTGAAGCTTTCTTT. It specifies CASSSGGSNTEAFF. The V gene is TRBV5-1, the J gene TRBJ1-1; D possibly corresponds to TRBD1 (5 bases). The CDR3 loop spans 14 amino acids. Germline CDR1 and CDR2: SGHRS and YFSETQ. Trimming took 3 bases from V and 2 from J, leaving 11 bases between them.

CDR3 coding DNA: TGTGCCAGCAGCGCTCAGACTAGCGCGAGTCCCTACGAGCAGTACTTC. It specifies CASSAQTSASPYEQYF. The gene calls are TRBV13 and TRBJ2-7; 8 bases line up with TRBD2. Germline V lookup: CDR1 PRHDT, CDR2 FYEKMQ (reference sequence). V lost 5 bases to trimming and J lost 2 bases; unmatched junction nucleotides: 11. The CDR3 loop spans 16 amino acids.

The CDR3 DNA follows: TGTGCCAGCGGTCGGTCGGGGGGCGAAGGGCCCCAGCATTTT. Amino acid sequence: CASGRSGGEGPQHF. This chain links TRBV2 with TRBJ1-5; possible D gene TRBD1, 6 bases. CDR3 size: 14 residues. V lost 8 bases and J lost 9, with 20 bases in between. Germline loops: CDR1 SNHLY, CDR2 FYNNEI.

As concerns this clone: Other DNA sequences within the sample encode an identical CDR3. V is TRBV5-1 and J is TRBJ2-2, with D unresolved. Trimming took 0 bases from V and 0 from J, leaving 3 bases between them. This CDR3 has 14 residues. Germline values: CDR1 SGHRS, CDR2 YFSETQ. The CDR3 nucleotides are TGCGCCAGCAGCTTGGGAGCGAACACCGGGGAGCTGTTTTTT. It codes for CASSLGANTGELFF.

In this sample, this clone turned up once. This rearrangement joins TRBV11-3 to TRBJ2-1, with 8 bases identical to TRBD2. CDR3 length equals 15 residues. Trimming removed 0 bases from V and 4 bases from J; junction bases left unmatched: 2. Germline CDR1 SGHNT, CDR2 YENEEA. CDR3 coding DNA: TGTGCCAGCAGCTTAGAACTAGCGGTTTACAATGAGCAGTTCTTC. Amino acids: CASSLELAVYNEQFF.

J is TRBJ2-1 and V is TRBV27, with 7 bases identical to TRBD2. This CDR3 contains 15 residues. Trimming cost V 6 bases and J 2 bases; bases outside gene matches: 7. Germline CDR1 MNHEY, CDR2 SMNVEV (reference sequence). The CDR3: CASSKTSEPYNEQFF. The CDR3 DNA follows: TGTGCCAGCAGCAAAACTAGCGAGCCCTACAATGAGCAGTTCTTC.

The rearrangement joins TRBV11-2 to TRBJ2-1; 8 bases line up with TRBD2. The germline gives CDR1 SGHAT, CDR2 FQNNGV. The CDR3 sequence is 19 residues long. The trim removed 3 bases at V and 0 bases at J, leaving 13 bases unmatched. The CDR3 DNA sequence: TGTGCCAGCAGCTTGGCAGTTAGCGGGGCCGTAAGCTCCTACAATGAGCAGTTCTTC. This translates into CASSLAVSGAVSSYNEQFF.

This clone was seen just once. V and J are TRBV5-1 and TRBJ2-7, with 8 positions matching TRBD2. With V trimmed by 7 bases and J by 3 bases, 24 bases remained unmatched. The CDR3 has 19 residues. Germline CDR1 SGHRS, CDR2 YFSETQ. CDR3 in amino acids: CASRKNLGDIPGLDYEQYF. The CDR3 DNA reads TGCGCCAGCCGAAAAAACCTAGGTGATATCCCGGGACTAGACTACGAGCAGTACTTC.